The 22 T cell receptor beta chains below come from one sample, sequenced in a study of OX40 agonist ivuxolimab in advanced cancers. Sequencing used immunoSEQ multiplex PCR; TCRdb keeps in-frame clones, though not all of them. The sample contains fewer than 35,000 clones, just over 90% of which appear only once. Here the sequenced sample was CD4+ or CD8+ T cells sorted from blood, taken in a trial of the OX40 agonist ivuxolimab. The receptors were gathered from an adult with an advanced solid tumor such as melanoma, head and neck, liver or kidney cancer.

The V and J genes are TRBV27 and TRBJ2-1, with D unclear. The CDR3 spans 12 residues. V lost 9 bases, J lost 4 bases, and 10 bases lay in between. The germline gives CDR1 MNHEY, CDR2 SMNVEV (reference sequence). The DNA for the CDR3 is TGTGCCAGTCAGAATGGGTACAATGAGCAGTTCTTC. As protein: CASQNGYNEQFF.

The DNA of the CDR3 is TGTGCCAGCAGCTTGCCGGGGGGCTACGAGCAGTACTTC. It is translated as CASSLPGGYEQYF. The chain recombines TRBV5-5 with TRBJ2-7, with TRBD2 identical over 7 bases. Germline CDR1 reads SGHKS; CDR2 reads YYEKEE (reference sequence). CDR3 size: 13 residues. Trimming cost V 1 base and J 3 bases; bases outside gene matches: 1.

The chain joins TRBV9 to TRBJ1-2; possibly TRBD1 for D (5 bases). This CDR3 contains 14 residues. Germline V gene lookup returns CDR1 SGDLS and CDR2 YYNGEE. V was clipped by 2 bases and J by 8 bases, with 16 bases between them. The CDR3 DNA is TGTGCCAGCAGCGTTGGGGCCGGTCTGGAGGGCTACACCTTC. Residues: CASSVGAGLEGYTF.

V usage is TRBV7-8 and J usage is TRBJ2-2, with D maybe TRBD2 (6 bases). Germline CDR1 and CDR2: SGHVS and FQNEAQ. The V and J ends lost 3 bases and 4 bases respectively, with 12 bases between them. The CDR3 runs to 15 residues. The CDR3 sequence: CASSFWGVFTGELFF. The CDR3 bases are TGTGCCAGCAGCTTTTGGGGGGTATTCACCGGGGAGCTGTTTTTT.

The chain carries TRBV29-1 and TRBJ2-7, with a possible D match to TRBD1 (6 bases). In germline, CDR1 is SQVTM, CDR2 ANQGSEA. V was cut by 6 bases and J by 2 bases, with 14 bases left in between. The CDR3 totals 13 residues. In nucleotides, the CDR3 is TGCAGCGTCCTGGACAGCTCAACCTACGAGCAGTACTTC. Its translation: CSVLDSSTYEQYF.

V is TRBV9 and J is TRBJ1-5; D is uncertain. The length of the CDR3 is 14 residues. Germline values: CDR1 SGDLS, CDR2 YYNGEE. Trimming removed 4 bases at V and 0 bases at J, with 8 bases between. CDR3 in amino acids: CASSPRRSNQPQHF. Written as DNA, the CDR3 is TGTGCCAGCAGCCCTCGGCGTAGCAATCAGCCCCAGCATTTT.

The chain uses TRBV2 and TRBJ1-1, with D possibly being TRBD1 (6 bases). V dropped 2 bases and J dropped 6 bases, with 28 bases sitting between them. Germline V gene data show CDR1 as SNHLY and CDR2 as FYNNEI. This CDR3 contains 19 residues. This chain's CDR3 is CASSEPTMGGRFMVPEAFF. The CDR3 nucleotides are TGTGCCAGCAGTGAACCGACTATGGGGGGGCGTTTTATGGTCCCTGAAGCTTTCTTT.

The rearrangement links TRBV28 to TRBJ1-1, with D hard to call. Germline CDR1 reads MDHEN; CDR2 reads SYDVKM. V gave up 5 bases and J gave up 0 bases, with 7 bases separating them. This CDR3 comprises 13 residues. The CDR3 nucleotides are TGTGCCAGCAGTGGACGAATGAACACTGAAGCTTTCTTT. This gives the protein CASSGRMNTEAFF.

The chain joins TRBV5-1 to TRBJ2-1, with TRBD2 matching over 7 bases. J was trimmed by 6 bases and V by 8 bases; bases with no gene match: 8. Germline assignment: CDR1 SGHRS and CDR2 YFSETQ. The CDR3 consists of 13 residues. CDR3 amino acids: CASRAGEGNEQFF. Here the CDR3 DNA reads TGCGCCAGTAGGGCGGGAGAGGGCAATGAGCAGTTCTTC.

The chain carries TRBV27 and TRBJ2-1; 7 nucleotides agree with TRBD2. In germline, CDR1 is MNHEY, CDR2 SMNVEV (reference sequence). Trimming at V came to 4 bases and at J to 10 bases, leaving 13 bases not matched to a gene. The CDR3 consists of 15 residues. CDR3: CASSYAGLPIAEQFF. CDR3 sequence (DNA): TGTGCCAGCAGTTACGCGGGACTACCAATAGCCGAGCAGTTCTTC.

For the CDR3, the DNA is TGTGCCAGCTCACGTCCAGGGAGCAGCGAGCAGTACGTC. Translation: CASSRPGSSEQYV. The chain joins TRBV18 to TRBJ2-7, with D possibly being TRBD1 or TRBD2 (5 bases each). CDR1 is KGHSH and CDR2 is LQKENI in the germline V gene. V was cut by 4 bases and J by 6 bases, with 13 bases left in between. CDR3 length equals 13 residues.

This chain links TRBV4-3 with TRBJ1-3, with 11 positions matching TRBD1. This CDR3 region has 20 residues. J lost 3 bases, V lost 0 bases, and 13 bases had no gene match. The germline V gene has CDR1 LGHNA and CDR2 YSLEER. CDR3 protein: CASSQDGRTGGLLVGNTIYF. The CDR3 nucleotides read TGCGCCAGCAGCCAAGACGGGAGGACAGGGGGCCTCCTGGTTGGAAACACCATATATTTT.

This chain joins TRBV29-1 and TRBJ2-7; the match to TRBD1 covers 8 bases. Losses at the gene ends were 7 bases for V and 4 bases for J; bases not matched to a gene: 6. The CDR3 is 12 amino acids. Germline V gene lookup returns CDR1 SQVTM and CDR2 ANQGSEA. CDR3 DNA: TGCAGCGCTGGGACAGGTAATTACGAGCAGTACTTC. Amino acids: CSAGTGNYEQYF.

The chain carries TRBV6-5 and TRBJ2-1, with D unresolved. Germline V gene lookup returns CDR1 MNHEY and CDR2 SVGAGI. Trimming took 4 bases from V and 2 from J, leaving 9 bases between them. The CDR3 sequence is 14 residues long. CDR3 protein: CASSSPAAYNEQFF. The DNA of the CDR3 is TGTGCCAGCAGTTCCCCGGCGGCCTACAATGAGCAGTTCTTC.

The chain has TRBV7-9 and TRBJ2-1, with 8 nucleotides matching TRBD1. The CDR3 is made up of 15 amino acids. V gave up 5 bases and J gave up 7 bases; unmatched junction bases: 10. CDR1 is SEHNR and CDR2 is FQNEAQ in the germline V gene (reference sequence). CDR3 amino acids: CASSPGQGQLNEQFF. The CDR3 bases are TGTGCCAGCAGCCCCGGACAGGGCCAGCTAAATGAGCAGTTCTTC.

This sequence joins TRBV7-6 and TRBJ2-5; TRBD2 is a possible D gene (6 bases). The germline gives CDR1 SGHVS, CDR2 FNYEAQ. The CDR3 has 14 amino acids. V lost 1 base and J lost 2, with 8 bases in between. The CDR3 sequence is CASSLGGEQETQYF. The DNA for the CDR3 is TGTGCCAGCAGCTTAGGCGGGGAGCAAGAGACCCAGTACTTC. The full variable domain, completed using reference TRBV7-6 and TRBJ2-5, is GAGVSQSPRYKVTKRGQDVALRCDPISGHVSLYWYRQALGQGPEFLTYFNYEAQQDKSGLPNDRFSAERPEGSISTLTIQRTEQRDSAMYRCASSLGGEQETQYFGPGTRLLVL.

The V and J genes are TRBV15 and TRBJ1-4; 10 bases are shared with TRBD1. J was trimmed by 5 bases and V by 5 bases; bases with no gene match: 5. This CDR3 region has 15 residues. Germline CDR1 reads LNHNV; CDR2 reads YYDKDF (reference sequence). DNA of the CDR3: TGTGCCACCAGCGACGACAGGGGGCAGAATGAAAAACTGTTTTTT. It specifies CATSDDRGQNEKLFF.

The chain employs TRBV7-6 and TRBJ2-1, with D perhaps assigned TRBD1 or TRBD2 (5 bases each). The CDR3 loop spans 12 amino acids. Germline CDR1 is SGHVS and CDR2 is FNYEAQ. Trimming stripped 0 bases from V and 13 bases from J, with 10 bases between. The CDR3 here is CASSLAGEGQFF. The CDR3 bases are TGTGCCAGCAGCTTAGCGGGGGAAGGTCAGTTCTTC.

This chain links TRBV29-1 with TRBJ2-7; tentative D call: TRBD1 (6 bases). The ends were cut back, 3 bases at V and 2 bases at J, with 14 bases in the middle. The V gene's germline CDR1 is SQVTM and CDR2 ANQGSEA. The CDR3 consists of 14 residues. The CDR3 is CSVEWSEGAYEQYF. CDR3 nucleotides: TGCAGCGTTGAGTGGAGCGAGGGGGCCTACGAGCAGTACTTC.

The rearrangement uses TRBV28 and TRBJ1-5, with 7 bases lining up with TRBD1. This CDR3 is built from 17 residues. The germline gives CDR1 MDHEN, CDR2 SYDVKM. Trimming at V came to 4 bases and at J to 0 bases, leaving 9 bases not matched to a gene. The CDR3 region is CASSSRQGLYSNQPQHF. As DNA, the CDR3 is TGTGCCAGCAGTTCCCGACAGGGCCTTTATAGCAATCAGCCCCAGCATTTT.

This clone is a singleton in its sample. The gene calls are TRBV5-1 and TRBJ2-1; possibly TRBD1 or TRBD2 for D (5 bases each). The CDR3 runs 17 residues. V lost 1 base and J lost 0, with 14 bases in between. Per the germline V gene, CDR1 is SGHRS and CDR2 is YFSETQ. The CDR3 bases are TGCGCCAGCAGCTTGTATGTGGGGACGAGCTCCTACAATGAGCAGTTCTTC. This codes for CASSLYVGTSSYNEQFF.

The chain has TRBV4-1 and TRBJ1-1; 8 bases are shared with TRBD1. Trimming took 2 bases from V and 0 from J; bases not matched to a gene: 8. The V gene's germline CDR1 is MGHRA and CDR2 YSYEKL. The CDR3 loop spans 17 amino acids. The CDR3 region has the DNA TGCGCCAGCAGCCAATTAGTGGCAGGGGGCATGAACACTGAAGCTTTCTTT. This codes for CASSQLVAGGMNTEAFF.